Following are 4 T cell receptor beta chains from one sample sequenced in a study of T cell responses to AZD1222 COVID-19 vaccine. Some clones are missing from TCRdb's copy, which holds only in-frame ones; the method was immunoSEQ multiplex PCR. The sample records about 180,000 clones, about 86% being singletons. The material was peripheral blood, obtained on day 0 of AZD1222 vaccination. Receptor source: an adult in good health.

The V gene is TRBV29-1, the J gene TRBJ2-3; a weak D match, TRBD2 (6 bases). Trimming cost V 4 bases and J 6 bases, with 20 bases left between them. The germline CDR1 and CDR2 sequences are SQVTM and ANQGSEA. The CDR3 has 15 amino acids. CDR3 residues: CSVALFSGVGDTQYF. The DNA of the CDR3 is TGCAGCGTTGCTTTGTTCTCGGGAGTTGGGGATACGCAGTATTTT.

Here the CDR3 reads CASAENGLAHFGANVLTF. The DNA of the CDR3 is TGTGCCAGCGCCGAGAATGGACTAGCACACTTTGGGGCCAACGTCCTGACTTTC. The V call is TRBV9, the J call TRBJ2-6; TRBD2 aligns across 8 bases. V shed 7 bases, J shed 3 bases, and the junction held 15 bases outside the gene matches. The germline V gene has CDR1 SGDLS and CDR2 YYNGEE. The CDR3 is 18 amino acids. Filled out from reference TRBV9 and TRBJ2-6, the complete variable domain reads DSGVTQTPKHLITATGQRVTLRCSPRSGDLSVYWYQQSLDQGLQFLIQYYNGEERAKGNILERFSAQQFPDLHSELNLSSLELGDSALYFCASAENGLAHFGANVLTFGAGSRLTVL.

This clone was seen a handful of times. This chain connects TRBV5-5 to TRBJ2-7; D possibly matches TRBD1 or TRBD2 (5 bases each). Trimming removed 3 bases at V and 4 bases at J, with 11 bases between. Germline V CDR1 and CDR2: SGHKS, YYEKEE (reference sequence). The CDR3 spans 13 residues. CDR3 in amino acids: CASSSGPRYEQYF. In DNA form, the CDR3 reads TGTGCCAGCAGCTCGGGACCCCGGTACGAGCAGTACTTC.

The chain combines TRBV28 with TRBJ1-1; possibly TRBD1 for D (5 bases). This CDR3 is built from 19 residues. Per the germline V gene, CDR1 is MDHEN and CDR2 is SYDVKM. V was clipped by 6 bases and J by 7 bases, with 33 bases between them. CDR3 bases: TGTGCCAGCAGCTACCTCCCCTGGGGCGCGTCTGAGGGCAATTATGAAGCTTTCTTT. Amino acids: CASSYLPWGASEGNYEAFF. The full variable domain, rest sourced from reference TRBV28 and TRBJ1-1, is DVKVTQSSRYLVKRTGEKVFLECVQDMDHENMFWYRQDPGLGLRLIYFSYDVKMKEKGDIPEGYSVSREKKERFSLILESASTNQTSMYLCASSYLPWGASEGNYEAFFGQGTRLTVV.